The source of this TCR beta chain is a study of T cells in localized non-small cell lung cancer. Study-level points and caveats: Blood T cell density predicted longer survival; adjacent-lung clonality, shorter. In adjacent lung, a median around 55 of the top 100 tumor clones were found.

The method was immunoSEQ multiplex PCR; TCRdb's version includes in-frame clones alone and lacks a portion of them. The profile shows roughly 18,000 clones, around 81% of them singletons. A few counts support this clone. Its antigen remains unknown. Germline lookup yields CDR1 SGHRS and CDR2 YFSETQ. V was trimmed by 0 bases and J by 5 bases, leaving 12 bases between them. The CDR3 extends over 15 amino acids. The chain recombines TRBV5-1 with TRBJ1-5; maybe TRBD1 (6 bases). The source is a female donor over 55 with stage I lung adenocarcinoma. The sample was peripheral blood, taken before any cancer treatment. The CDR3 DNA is TGCGCCAGCAGCTTGGAACCCAAGGGGGATCAGCCCCAGCATTTT. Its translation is CASSLEPKGDQPQHF.